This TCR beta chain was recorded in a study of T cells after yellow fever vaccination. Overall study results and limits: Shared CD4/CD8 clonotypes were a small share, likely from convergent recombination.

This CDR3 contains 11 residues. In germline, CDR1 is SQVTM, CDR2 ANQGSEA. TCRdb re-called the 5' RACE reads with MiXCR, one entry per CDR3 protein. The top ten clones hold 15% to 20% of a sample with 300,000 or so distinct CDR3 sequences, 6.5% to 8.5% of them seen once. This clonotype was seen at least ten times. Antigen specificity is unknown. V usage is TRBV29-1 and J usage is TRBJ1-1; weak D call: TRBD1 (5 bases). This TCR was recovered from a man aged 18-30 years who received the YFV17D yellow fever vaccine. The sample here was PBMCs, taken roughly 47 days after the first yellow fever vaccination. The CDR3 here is CSSQENTEAFF. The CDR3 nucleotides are TGCAGTTCACAGGAGAACACTGAAGCTTTCTTT.